This T cell receptor beta chain appears in the sequencing data of a study of naive and memory T cell subsets. Whole-study results and caveats: In CD4 and CD8 cells, diversity dropped from naive through EMRA. Clonotypes here are unpaired alpha or beta chain sequences. No ground truth validated the naive and memory repertoire findings.

Both TRBC1 and TRBC2 were covered by a beta constant-region primer of two equimolar oligonucleotides. An oligonucleotide with the SP2 primer and a 12-nucleotide UMI was ligated to the cDNA 3' end. TCRdb re-called the UMI-ligation and nested PCR reads with MiXCR, one entry per CDR3 protein. The sample shows 75,000 to 85,000 distinct CDR3 sequences, roughly 14% of them seen only once. Worth noting for this clonotype: What it binds is not known.

CDR3 length: 22 amino acids. The clonotype was recovered from a human donor in good health. Sequencing was performed on central memory CD4+ T cells from blood. The chain links TRBV21-1 to TRBJ2-3; the table calls TRBD2, which could not be checked here. TRBV21-1 counts as a pseudogene. CDR3 sequence: CASSKLAPSGLAGGFETDTQYF. In DNA, the CDR3 is TGTGCCAGCAGCAAACTTGCACCGTCGGGGTTAGCGGGAGGGTTTGAGACAGATACGCAGTATTTT.